These T cell receptor beta chains were read from a single sample in a study of human T cells and chemical hapten exposure. Using its own MiXCR run on the RACE reads, TCRdb lists one record per CDR3 protein. The sample carries fewer than 200,000 distinct CDR3 sequences, 20% to 25% recorded once. The sample here was whole blood, taken in connection with sensitization to the hapten diphenylcyclopropenone (DPC). The receptors shown here come from a woman aged 50 to 60 with alopecia areata. Some clones in this sample may be carry-over from other donors' samples. The CDR3 runs from the conserved cysteine through the conserved F or W. Fields, in order: D gene, J gene, clone size, V gene, CDR3 DNA, CDR3 protein. A D gene is named only where the DNA matches it firmly. Only part of the rows carry a size: once, few, many, or a class if the clone is expanded.

d_call: TRBD2
j_call: TRBJ2-1
clone_size: few
v_call: TRBV19
cdr3_nt: TGTGCCAGTAGTTGGACTAGCGGGATTCAGAATGAGCAGTTCTTC
cdr3_aa: CASSWTSGIQNEQFF

d_call: .
j_call: TRBJ2-1
clone_size: few
v_call: TRBV20-1
cdr3_nt: TGCAGTGCTAGCAGAGGCGGCTGGGTCTATGAGCAGTTCTTC
cdr3_aa: CSASRGGWVYEQFF

d_call: TRBD2
j_call: TRBJ2-5
clone_size: .
v_call: TRBV28
cdr3_nt: TGTGCCAGCAGTTTAAGGGGACTAGCGGGCCAAGAGACCCAGTACTTC
cdr3_aa: CASSLRGLAGQETQYF

d_call: TRBD1
j_call: TRBJ1-5
clone_size: .
v_call: TRBV19
cdr3_nt: TGTGCCAGTAGTACTGGGACAGGGGGCAATCAGCCCCAGCATTTT
cdr3_aa: CASSTGTGGNQPQHF

d_call: .
j_call: TRBJ2-1
clone_size: .
v_call: TRBV6-1
cdr3_nt: TGTGCCAGCAGTGAGAGGGGGTACGAAAATGAGCAGTTCTTC
cdr3_aa: CASSERGYENEQFF

d_call: .
j_call: TRBJ1-4
clone_size: few
v_call: TRBV10-3
cdr3_nt: TGTGCCATCAGTGAGTGGTGGGAAACTTCAACTAATGAAAAACTGTTTTTT
cdr3_aa: CAISEWWETSTNEKLFF

d_call: .
j_call: TRBJ2-5
clone_size: .
v_call: TRBV2
cdr3_nt: TGTGCCAGCAGTGCTGCCAGGGCTCAAGAGACCCAGTACTTC
cdr3_aa: CASSAARAQETQYF

d_call: TRBD2
j_call: TRBJ2-3
clone_size: few
v_call: TRBV5-4
cdr3_nt: TGTGCCAGCAGCCCACTAGCGGGAGGTGAGGCAGATACGCAGTATTTT
cdr3_aa: CASSPLAGGEADTQYF

d_call: .
j_call: TRBJ2-7
clone_size: many
v_call: TRBV3-1
cdr3_nt: TGTGCCAGCAGCCAAGATTTGGTAGCGCACGAGCAGTACTTC
cdr3_aa: CASSQDLVAHEQYF

d_call: TRBD1
j_call: TRBJ2-2
clone_size: few
v_call: TRBV7-9
cdr3_nt: TGTGCCAAAACGACAGGGGTGAACACCGGGGAGCTGTTTTTT
cdr3_aa: CAKTTGVNTGELFF

d_call: .
j_call: TRBJ2-1
clone_size: few
v_call: TRBV20-1
cdr3_nt: TGCAGTGCTAGAGGAGATGGGGCACCCTACAATGAGCAGTTCTTC
cdr3_aa: CSARGDGAPYNEQFF

d_call: .
j_call: TRBJ2-2
clone_size: once
v_call: TRBV12-3/TRBV12-4
cdr3_nt: TGTGCCAGCAGTCTGGACAGATTGGACACCGGGGAGCTGTTTTTT
cdr3_aa: CASSLDRLDTGELFF

d_call: TRBD2
j_call: TRBJ2-3
clone_size: .
v_call: TRBV20-1
cdr3_nt: TGCAGTGCTTCCCTCGGGAGGGGACCAGATACGCAGTATTTT
cdr3_aa: CSASLGRGPDTQYF

d_call: TRBD2
j_call: TRBJ2-5
clone_size: .
v_call: TRBV7-8
cdr3_nt: TGTGCCAGCAGCCTGAGGACGGGACTAGCGAAGACCCAGTACTTC
cdr3_aa: CASSLRTGLAKTQYF

d_call: TRBD2
j_call: TRBJ2-6
clone_size: few
v_call: TRBV5-1
cdr3_nt: TGCGCCAGCAGCTTGGCCGGGGGGGTCAACGTCCTGACTTTC
cdr3_aa: CASSLAGGVNVLTF

d_call: .
j_call: TRBJ1-1
clone_size: .
v_call: TRBV28
cdr3_nt: TGTGCCAGCATCGAGGGGGGGTACACTGAAGCTTTCTTT
cdr3_aa: CASIEGGYTEAFF

d_call: TRBD2
j_call: TRBJ2-4
clone_size: .
v_call: TRBV15
cdr3_nt: TGTGCCACCAGCAGTGGCTTGGCAGCGGGAGGGCCGATAGGGGCCATTCAGTACTTC
cdr3_aa: CATSSGLAAGGPIGAIQYF

d_call: .
j_call: TRBJ1-1
clone_size: .
v_call: TRBV9
cdr3_nt: TGTGCCAGCAGCCACATGTCCACTACGGGACGGGTATCCTACACTGAAGCTTTCTTT
cdr3_aa: CASSHMSTTGRVSYTEAFF

d_call: TRBD1
j_call: TRBJ1-2
clone_size: .
v_call: TRBV29-1
cdr3_nt: TGCAGCGTTCCCAGGACAGGGGGCTTGTTAGGCTACGGCTACACCTTC
cdr3_aa: CSVPRTGGLLGYGYTF

d_call: TRBD1
j_call: TRBJ1-2
clone_size: .
v_call: TRBV9
cdr3_nt: TGTGCCAGCAGCGTAGGGGACAGGGATAACTATGGCTACACCTTC
cdr3_aa: CASSVGDRDNYGYTF

d_call: TRBD1
j_call: TRBJ1-1
clone_size: few
v_call: TRBV6-5
cdr3_nt: TGTGCCAGCAGGGCCACAGGGGGCGCGGGGACTGAAGCTTTCTTT
cdr3_aa: CASRATGGAGTEAFF

d_call: .
j_call: TRBJ2-1
clone_size: .
v_call: TRBV12-3/TRBV12-4
cdr3_nt: TGTGCCAGCAGTTTAGGCTTCCCACCCCCTCCTAACAATGAGCAGTTCTTC
cdr3_aa: CASSLGFPPPPNNEQFF

d_call: .
j_call: TRBJ2-3
clone_size: .
v_call: TRBV14
cdr3_nt: TGTGCCAGCAGCCACCCGGGTCCATTCACAGATTCGCAGTATTTT
cdr3_aa: CASSHPGPFTDSQYF

d_call: .
j_call: TRBJ2-2
clone_size: few
v_call: TRBV19
cdr3_nt: TGTGCCAGTAGTACCCAGGCGGGGAACGGGGAGCTGTTTTTT
cdr3_aa: CASSTQAGNGELFF

d_call: TRBD1
j_call: TRBJ2-3
clone_size: many
v_call: TRBV4-1
cdr3_nt: TGCGCCAGCAGCCACCGGGGACAGGGGGCTGCAGATACGCAGTATTTT
cdr3_aa: CASSHRGQGAADTQYF

d_call: TRBD1
j_call: TRBJ2-7
clone_size: few
v_call: TRBV29-1
cdr3_nt: TGCAGCGCTTCTCGGACAGGGGACGGCCACGAGCAGTACTTC
cdr3_aa: CSASRTGDGHEQYF

d_call: .
j_call: TRBJ1-1
clone_size: .
v_call: TRBV9
cdr3_nt: TGTGCCAGCAGCCCCGAGGGGGTCGGGTGGACTGAAGCTTTCTTT
cdr3_aa: CASSPEGVGWTEAFF

d_call: TRBD1
j_call: TRBJ2-1
clone_size: few
v_call: TRBV20-1
cdr3_nt: TGCAGTGCTAGGGGGACAGTTAAGGGTTATGAGCAGTTCTTC
cdr3_aa: CSARGTVKGYEQFF

d_call: TRBD1
j_call: TRBJ2-7
clone_size: many
v_call: TRBV20-1
cdr3_nt: TGCAGTGCTTTGACAGGGGAATCGACCTACGAGCAGTACTTC
cdr3_aa: CSALTGESTYEQYF

d_call: TRBD1
j_call: TRBJ2-7
clone_size: .
v_call: TRBV5-1
cdr3_nt: TGCGCCAGCAGCTGGGTATGGGACAGCTCCTACGAGCAGTACTTC
cdr3_aa: CASSWVWDSSYEQYF

d_call: TRBD1
j_call: TRBJ2-5
clone_size: .
v_call: TRBV7-2
cdr3_nt: TGTGCCAGCAGCCCCCAGACAGGGCAAGAGACCCAGTACTTC
cdr3_aa: CASSPQTGQETQYF

d_call: .
j_call: TRBJ2-2
clone_size: few
v_call: TRBV2
cdr3_nt: TGTGCCAGCAGCGTTACGTGGACCGGGGAGCTGTTTTTT
cdr3_aa: CASSVTWTGELFF

d_call: .
j_call: TRBJ1-5
clone_size: .
v_call: TRBV7-2
cdr3_nt: TGTGCCAGCAGCTTCCCTTCTGAGGGGTATCAGCCCCAGCATTTT
cdr3_aa: CASSFPSEGYQPQHF

d_call: .
j_call: TRBJ1-2
clone_size: few
v_call: TRBV24-1
cdr3_nt: TGTGCCACCAGTGAGGCAGAATATGGCTACACCTTC
cdr3_aa: CATSEAEYGYTF

d_call: TRBD1
j_call: TRBJ1-3
clone_size: .
v_call: TRBV20-1
cdr3_nt: TGCAGTGCCATAAACCGGGACAGCGAGTCTGGAAACACCATATATTTT
cdr3_aa: CSAINRDSESGNTIYF

d_call: TRBD1
j_call: TRBJ1-1
clone_size: .
v_call: TRBV12-3/TRBV12-4
cdr3_nt: TGTGCCAGCAGTTTTCAGGGGGCTAGCACTGAAGCTTTCTTT
cdr3_aa: CASSFQGASTEAFF

d_call: .
j_call: TRBJ1-2
clone_size: few
v_call: TRBV29-1
cdr3_nt: TGCAGCGTTGGAAGTCGGGAGCCTAACTATGGCTACACCTTC
cdr3_aa: CSVGSREPNYGYTF

d_call: .
j_call: TRBJ1-5
clone_size: .
v_call: TRBV27
cdr3_nt: TGTGCCAGCCGCTCATTTCAGACCGGGGTATCCAATCAGCCCCAGCATTTT
cdr3_aa: CASRSFQTGVSNQPQHF

d_call: .
j_call: TRBJ2-7
clone_size: few
v_call: TRBV5-1
cdr3_nt: TGCGCCAGCAGCTTGAGTGCGGTGACTTCTCGGTCTTCCTACGAGCAGTACTTC
cdr3_aa: CASSLSAVTSRSSYEQYF

d_call: .
j_call: TRBJ2-1
clone_size: few
v_call: TRBV27
cdr3_nt: TGTGCCAGCAGACCACAGGGAGTCGGCTACAATGAGCAGTTCTTC
cdr3_aa: CASRPQGVGYNEQFF

d_call: TRBD2
j_call: TRBJ2-7
clone_size: .
v_call: TRBV20-1
cdr3_nt: TGCAGTGCGCTGACTAGCGGACCCTACGAGCAGTACTTC
cdr3_aa: CSALTSGPYEQYF

d_call: TRBD1
j_call: TRBJ2-1
clone_size: few
v_call: TRBV7-8
cdr3_nt: TGTGCCAGCAGCTACAGGGGGCGGGAGCAGTTCTTC
cdr3_aa: CASSYRGREQFF

d_call: TRBD2
j_call: TRBJ2-1
clone_size: once
v_call: TRBV20-1
cdr3_nt: TGCAGTGCTATGACTAGCGGGAGACTGGATGAGCAGTTCTTC
cdr3_aa: CSAMTSGRLDEQFF

d_call: .
j_call: TRBJ1-2
clone_size: few
v_call: TRBV18
cdr3_nt: TGTGCCAGCTCACCACTAAGGGGTGGCTACACCTTC
cdr3_aa: CASSPLRGGYTF

d_call: TRBD2
j_call: TRBJ2-1
clone_size: .
v_call: TRBV5-1
cdr3_nt: TGCGCCAGCAGCCATTATAGCGGGAGAGGGTCCTACAATGAGCAGTTCTTC
cdr3_aa: CASSHYSGRGSYNEQFF

d_call: .
j_call: TRBJ2-2
clone_size: .
v_call: TRBV7-2
cdr3_nt: TGTGCCAGCAGCGCCCCAGGGGACCCCCGTTACACGCAGAACACCGGGGAGCTGTTTTTT
cdr3_aa: CASSAPGDPRYTQNTGELFF

d_call: TRBD1
j_call: TRBJ2-7
clone_size: few
v_call: TRBV29-1
cdr3_nt: TGCAGCGCCGCGGGACAGGGCTCCTACGAGCAGTACTTC
cdr3_aa: CSAAGQGSYEQYF

d_call: .
j_call: TRBJ1-4
clone_size: .
v_call: TRBV10-2
cdr3_nt: TGCGCCAACAGTGAGTCCCAGCCCTATGAAAAACTGTTTTTT
cdr3_aa: CANSESQPYEKLFF

d_call: .
j_call: TRBJ1-6
clone_size: .
v_call: TRBV5-1
cdr3_nt: TGCGCCAGCAGCTTTACAAACGGGCCAAATTCACCCCTCCACTTT
cdr3_aa: CASSFTNGPNSPLHF

d_call: TRBD2
j_call: TRBJ2-3
clone_size: .
v_call: TRBV9
cdr3_nt: TGTGCCAGCAGCGTAGGGAGCGGGACGGGCACAGATACGCAGTATTTT
cdr3_aa: CASSVGSGTGTDTQYF

d_call: TRBD1
j_call: TRBJ2-2
clone_size: few
v_call: TRBV5-1
cdr3_nt: TGCGCCAGCAGCTTGTCACCAGGGGGCGCTTCTCTTCACACCGGGGAGCTGTTTTTT
cdr3_aa: CASSLSPGGASLHTGELFF

d_call: .
j_call: TRBJ2-1
clone_size: .
v_call: TRBV7-9
cdr3_nt: TGTGCCAGCAGCGCACCTAGTGGGGCCTACAATGAGCAGTTCTTC
cdr3_aa: CASSAPSGAYNEQFF

d_call: TRBD2
j_call: TRBJ2-7
clone_size: .
v_call: TRBV5-1
cdr3_nt: TGCGCCAGCAGCTGGACGGGAGGATCCTACGAGCAGTACTTC
cdr3_aa: CASSWTGGSYEQYF

d_call: .
j_call: TRBJ2-3
clone_size: few
v_call: TRBV11-2
cdr3_nt: TGTGCCAGCAGCTTAGTTCCAGGGTACACAGATACGCAGTATTTT
cdr3_aa: CASSLVPGYTDTQYF

d_call: .
j_call: TRBJ2-3
clone_size: few
v_call: TRBV29-1
cdr3_nt: TGCAGCGTTGTGGAGGGCACAGATACGCAGTATTTT
cdr3_aa: CSVVEGTDTQYF

d_call: TRBD2
j_call: TRBJ2-1
clone_size: few
v_call: TRBV9
cdr3_nt: TGTGCCAGCAGCGTAGACACTAGCGGTTTCCCGCGGCAGTTCTTC
cdr3_aa: CASSVDTSGFPRQFF

d_call: .
j_call: TRBJ2-3
clone_size: .
v_call: TRBV20-1
cdr3_nt: TGCAGTGCTAGAGATCGGAAAAATCCAGCAGATACGCAGTATTTT
cdr3_aa: CSARDRKNPADTQYF

d_call: .
j_call: TRBJ2-2
clone_size: .
v_call: TRBV5-1
cdr3_nt: TGCGCCAGCAGCCAACGGGACGCGAACACCGGGGAGCTGTTTTTT
cdr3_aa: CASSQRDANTGELFF

d_call: .
j_call: TRBJ2-7
clone_size: many
v_call: TRBV9
cdr3_nt: TGTGCCAGCAGCGCGAGTTTAAAGAGGCATCCTTACGAGCAGTACTTC
cdr3_aa: CASSASLKRHPYEQYF

d_call: TRBD1
j_call: TRBJ1-5
clone_size: .
v_call: TRBV27
cdr3_nt: TGTGCCAGCAGTTTAATTAGCGGGACAGGGGACTATCAGCCCCAGCATTTT
cdr3_aa: CASSLISGTGDYQPQHF